These T cell receptor beta chains were read from a single sample in a study of identifying expanded T cells in peripheral blood. Generated by immunoSEQ multiplex PCR, the TCRdb table keeps only in-frame clones and is missing some. The sample consists of 45,000 to 60,000 clones, around four fifths of them appearing once. The sequencing sample was made of blood. The source of these receptors is a person between 18 and 75 years old in good health. Each CDR3 is given with its conserved first and last residue.

v_gene	j_gene	CDR3aa
TRBV6-1	TRBJ1-4	CASSERQGQYEKLFF
TRBV6-1	TRBJ1-5	CASSEGRRPQHF
TRBV25-1	TRBJ2-3	CASSVSTVDTQYF
TRBV7-3	TRBJ2-1	CASSPTVTYNEQFF
TRBV5-4	TRBJ2-3	CASNSASGADTQYF
TRBV4-2	TRBJ1-2	CASSRPGSYGYTF
TRBV7-2	TRBJ2-1	CASSLAAQRSGEQFF
TRBV18	TRBJ1-1	CASSSGPSNLNTEAFF
TRBV19	TRBJ1-1	CASSPANTEAFF
TRBV6-1	TRBJ1-4	CASSEVLGEKLFF
TRBV19	TRBJ1-5	CASSEDPTRQPQHF
TRBV6-5	TRBJ2-2	CASSYGGNTGELFF
TRBV19	TRBJ1-5	CASMNRAGNQPQHF
TRBV28	TRBJ2-7	CASSGTDYEQYF
TRBV7-9	TRBJ2-3	CASSLGLAYSSSTDTQYF
TRBV11-2	TRBJ2-3	CASSLDLALGTQYF
TRBV19	TRBJ1-3	CASSLIGPGEGNTIYF
TRBV6-1	TRBJ1-5	CASSAGRGKGQPQHF
TRBV5-8	TRBJ2-3	CGGTVGQGRSDTQYF
TRBV18	TRBJ2-1	CASSLGTSSYNEQFF
TRBV7-3	TRBJ2-3	CASSLRAGSTDTQYF
TRBV11-3	TRBJ1-5	CASSLYIGVRNQPQHF
TRBV7-6	TRBJ2-2	CASSLGAGPNTGELFF
TRBV4-2	TRBJ2-2	CASSRPGEGNTGELFF
TRBV19	TRBJ1-5	CASSTTSNQPQHF
TRBV10-3	TRBJ1-1	CAISDPQPGPAEAFF
TRBV27	TRBJ1-2	CASSSDRGNYGYTF
TRBV7-2	TRBJ1-1	CASSLDRGGTEAFF
TRBV2	TRBJ1-2	CASSLDKLYGYTF
TRBV2	TRBJ1-6	CASRYSTSYNSPLHF
TRBV2	TRBJ1-2	CASTQNYGYTF
TRBV9	TRBJ1-2	CASSPQTGYGYTF